A single sample gave rise to the 25 T cell receptor beta chains below, sequenced in a study of PD-1 blockade in classical Hodgkin lymphoma. The assay was immunoSEQ multiplex PCR, and TCRdb's table has in-frame clones only and misses some. The sample lists about 90,000 clones, 65% to 85% occurring once. Time point defined: cycle 4 day 1 (C4D1), after around six weeks of nivolumab. Relapse after autologous stem cell transplantation occurred in every patient, and brentuximab vedotin exposure varied. Sequences were derived from peripheral blood mononuclear cells (PBMCs), sampled before the fourth cycle of nivolumab. These receptors were obtained from a human donor with classical Hodgkin lymphoma.

J is TRBJ1-2 and V is TRBV15; TRBD1 is a possible D gene (6 bases). The V gene's germline CDR1 is LNHNV and CDR2 YYDKDF (reference sequence). Between the trimmed V and J ends, which lost 3 bases and 8 bases, there was a span of 13 bases. The CDR3 runs to 13 residues. In DNA form, the CDR3 reads TGTGCCACCAGCAGCTATTCAGGGGTCGGCTACACCTTC. Translating it yields CATSSYSGVGYTF.

The chain couples TRBV6-6 to TRBJ2-7; D is ambiguous. The germline V gene encodes CDR1 MNHNY and CDR2 SVGAGI (reference sequence). The CDR3 has 13 amino acids. Trimming left V 6 bases short and J 5 bases short, with 14 bases between. The CDR3 spells CASSQALGNEQYF. DNA of the CDR3: TGTGCCAGCAGCCAGGCGCTGGGAAACGAGCAGTACTTC.

The chain links TRBV28 to TRBJ2-3; D call uncertain. V gave up 5 bases and J gave up 0 bases, with 12 bases separating them. This CDR3 contains 15 residues. Germline CDR1 MDHEN, CDR2 SYDVKM. The CDR3 region is CASSPFRVSTDTQYF. The CDR3 DNA is TGTGCCAGCAGTCCCTTCCGGGTTAGCACAGATACGCAGTATTTT.

V gene TRBV19 combines with J gene TRBJ1-1; a possible D gene is TRBD1 (6 bases). Germline assignment: CDR1 LNHDA and CDR2 SQIVND (reference sequence). The V end was cut by 5 bases, the J end by 5 bases, with 18 bases between. This CDR3 comprises 15 residues. CDR3 protein: CASSETYRAMTEAFF. The CDR3, as DNA: TGTGCCAGTAGTGAAACGTACAGGGCAATGACTGAAGCTTTCTTT.

V gene TRBV18 combines with J gene TRBJ2-7; 12 nucleotides agree with TRBD2. This CDR3 has 16 amino acids. From germline, CDR1 is KGHSH and CDR2 LQKENI. V was clipped by 4 bases and J by 5 bases; unmatched bases: 9. The chain's CDR3 is CASSQTTSGSINEQYF. The CDR3 nucleotides are TGTGCCAGCTCACAAACGACTAGCGGGAGTATCAACGAGCAGTACTTC.

The chain recombines TRBV29-1 with TRBJ2-1; D unclear. Germline V lookup: CDR1 SQVTM, CDR2 ANQGSEA. V was shortened by 4 bases and J by 3 bases, with 4 bases between the two germline ends. The CDR3 length is 11 residues. The CDR3 is CSVGHYNEQFF. CDR3 DNA: TGCAGCGTTGGTCACTACAATGAGCAGTTCTTC.

The gene calls are TRBV5-1 and TRBJ2-1; 11 bases line up with TRBD2. CDR1 and CDR2 (germline): SGHRS, YFSETQ. The CDR3 extends over 16 amino acids. Unmatched junction bases numbered 4, after V lost 5 bases and J lost 0 bases. CDR3 loop: CASRPTSGSSYNEQFF. In DNA, the CDR3 is TGCGCCAGCAGGCCTACTAGCGGGAGCTCCTACAATGAGCAGTTCTTC.

The CDR3 bases are TGTGCCAGTAGTATGGGGAGGATGGGGAACTCTGGGGCCAACGTCCTGACTTTC. Its protein product is CASSMGRMGNSGANVLTF. The rearrangement uses TRBV19 and TRBJ2-6, with TRBD2 as a possible D gene (6 bases). V was pared by 3 bases and J by 0 bases, with 15 bases between. The CDR3 extends over 18 amino acids. Germline V gene lookup returns CDR1 LNHDA and CDR2 SQIVND (reference sequence).

The CDR3 coding sequence is TGTGCCAGCAGTTACGGGCGGTTTAATGAAAAACTGTTTTTT. The encoded protein is CASSYGRFNEKLFF. J is TRBJ1-4 and V is TRBV6-5, with no clear D. The CDR3 is 14 residues long. Germline V gives CDR1 MNHEY, CDR2 SVGAGI. V shed 2 bases and J shed 4 bases, with 8 bases lying between them.

The chain uses TRBV5-1 and TRBJ2-7; 7 nucleotides match TRBD2. The germline V gene encodes CDR1 SGHRS and CDR2 YFSETQ. The CDR3 spans 14 residues. With 4 bases clipped from V and 2 bases from J, the junction kept 6 bases outside the gene matches. The CDR3 region is CASSLGLVPYEQYF. The CDR3 coding sequence is TGCGCCAGCAGCCTCGGACTAGTCCCCTACGAGCAGTACTTC.

The gene calls are TRBV7-2 and TRBJ2-1; D not resolved. CDR1 is SGHTA and CDR2 is FQGNSA in the germline V gene. V lost 2 bases and J lost 6, with 17 bases in between. The CDR3 is 16 residues long. The CDR3 here is CASSLLSAAIPNEQFF. DNA of the CDR3: TGTGCCAGCAGCTTACTGTCGGCAGCTATCCCCAATGAGCAGTTCTTC.

The rearrangement links TRBV10-3 to TRBJ1-2; no reliable D call. V was shortened by 3 bases and J by 7 bases, with 12 bases between the two germline ends. Germline V lookup: CDR1 ENHRY, CDR2 SYGVKD. This CDR3 has 13 residues. The CDR3 region is CAISESLGSGYTF. The DNA for the CDR3 is TGTGCCATCAGTGAATCGCTGGGTAGTGGCTACACCTTC.

The sample holds one count of this clone. The chain recombines TRBV7-2 with TRBJ2-1, with 10 nucleotides matching TRBD2. Trimming at V came to 6 bases and at J to 7 bases, leaving 12 bases not matched to a gene. Germline CDR1 is SGHTA and CDR2 is FQGNSA. The CDR3 runs 16 residues. The CDR3 region is CASSFSPGLANNEQFF. In DNA, the CDR3 is TGTGCCAGCAGTTTTTCCCCGGGACTAGCGAATAATGAGCAGTTCTTC.

This clone was observed a handful of times. This chain connects TRBV9 to TRBJ1-4; 8 bases are a match to TRBD1. Germline assignment: CDR1 SGDLS and CDR2 YYNGEE. After removal of 4 bases from V and 7 bases from J, the junction contained 6 bases not matched to a gene. The CDR3 covers 14 residues. CDR3 amino acids: CASSQGALGEKLFF. As DNA, the CDR3 is TGTGCCAGCAGCCAGGGGGCTCTCGGTGAAAAACTGTTTTTT.

A few counts support this clone. The V and J genes are TRBV10-3 and TRBJ2-2, with D possibly TRBD2 on 6 matching bases. Trimming removed 7 bases at V and 5 bases at J, with 11 bases between. CDR1 is ENHRY, CDR2 SYGVKD, per germline. The CDR3 is made up of 13 amino acids. CDR3 DNA: TGTGCCATCACTCACCGGGAGACCGGGGAGCTGTTTTTT. This encodes CAITHRETGELFF.

The rearrangement uses TRBV5-4 and TRBJ2-7; D is ambiguous. The CDR3 extends over 13 amino acids. V was trimmed by 3 bases and J by 2 bases, leaving 9 bases between them. Germline CDR1 SGHNT, CDR2 YYREEE (reference sequence). The CDR3 DNA sequence: TGTGCCAGCAGCTCGCTTGACACCTACGAGCAGTACTTC. Translating it yields CASSSLDTYEQYF.

This chain connects TRBV28 to TRBJ2-3, with D possibly matching TRBD1 (6 bases). The CDR3 covers 12 residues. Per germline, CDR1 MDHEN and CDR2 SYDVKM. The germline V and J ends were trimmed by 2 bases and 8 bases, with 8 bases remaining between them. DNA for the CDR3: TGTGCCAGCAGTTTAAGGGGGAGTACGCAGTATTTT. Amino acid sequence: CASSLRGSTQYF.

This clone was seen ten or more times. The chain links TRBV6-5 to TRBJ2-5; D is uncertain. CDR3 length equals 15 residues. V was pared by 1 base and J by 1 base, with 10 bases between. Germline V lookup: CDR1 MNHEY, CDR2 SVGAGI. The CDR3 loop reads CASSYYRRGQETQYF. The CDR3 coding sequence is TGTGCCAGCAGTTACTACCGTAGAGGCCAAGAGACCCAGTACTTC.

This chain links TRBV18 with TRBJ1-5, with 8 positions matching TRBD1. CDR1 and CDR2 (germline): KGHSH, LQKENI. This CDR3 comprises 15 residues. V lost 1 base to trimming and J lost 5 bases; unmatched junction nucleotides: 4. CDR3 sequence reads: CASSPRGQGDQPQHF. In nucleotides, the CDR3 is TGTGCCAGCTCACCACGAGGACAGGGTGATCAGCCCCAGCATTTT.

This clone was found a few times. This chain links TRBV27 with TRBJ2-3; D is possibly TRBD1 (6 bases). Germline V CDR1 and CDR2: MNHEY, SMNVEV (reference sequence). The CDR3 length is 14 residues. Trimming cost V 3 bases and J 3 bases, with 10 bases left between them. CDR3 in amino acids: CASSLGAGTDTQYF. CDR3 sequence (DNA): TGTGCCAGCAGTTTGGGGGCAGGGACAGATACGCAGTATTTT.

The chain uses TRBV18 and TRBJ2-7; 8 bases are a match to TRBD2. CDR3 length: 15 residues. CDR1 and CDR2 (germline): KGHSH, LQKENI. Trimming took 5 bases from V and 5 from J; bases not matched to a gene: 11. The CDR3 region is CASSTGLATLHEQYF. DNA of the CDR3: TGTGCCAGCTCAACCGGACTAGCCACCCTCCACGAGCAGTACTTC.

The V and J genes are TRBV19 and TRBJ1-4; TRBD1 matches 8 bases. The J segment lost 2 bases and the V segment lost 5 bases, leaving 4 bases of the junction unmatched. From germline, CDR1 is LNHDA and CDR2 SQIVND (reference sequence). The CDR3 is 15 amino acids. The CDR3: CASSQAGGTNEKLFF. The CDR3 bases are TGTGCCAGTAGTCAAGCAGGGGGCACTAATGAAAAACTGTTTTTT.

The genes are TRBV5-4 and TRBJ1-2; perhaps TRBD1 as D (6 bases). The V end was cut by 3 bases, the J end by 7 bases, with 16 bases between. Germline values: CDR1 SGHNT, CDR2 YYREEE (reference sequence). This CDR3 has 14 residues. The CDR3 region has the DNA TGTGCCAGCAGCTCGGACAGTTTGCCGGGTGGCTACACCTTC. Protein: CASSSDSLPGGYTF.

The chain joins TRBV5-1 to TRBJ2-2, with a possible D match to TRBD2 (5 bases). The germline V gene encodes CDR1 SGHRS and CDR2 YFSETQ. This CDR3 is 14 amino acids long. Trimming removed 3 bases at V and 5 bases at J, with 11 bases between. CDR3 DNA sequence: TGCGCCAGCAGCTCCGGACTGGAGACCGGGGAGCTGTTTTTT. Translated: CASSSGLETGELFF.

The chain is built from TRBV6-1 and TRBJ2-7; no reliable D call. Germline CDR1 reads MNHNS; CDR2 reads SASEGT. The V gene lost 4 bases and the J gene lost 3 bases, with 4 bases spanning the gap. This CDR3 is 11 amino acids long. The CDR3: CASSAHYEQYF. Written as DNA, the CDR3 is TGTGCCAGCAGTGCTCACTACGAGCAGTACTTC.